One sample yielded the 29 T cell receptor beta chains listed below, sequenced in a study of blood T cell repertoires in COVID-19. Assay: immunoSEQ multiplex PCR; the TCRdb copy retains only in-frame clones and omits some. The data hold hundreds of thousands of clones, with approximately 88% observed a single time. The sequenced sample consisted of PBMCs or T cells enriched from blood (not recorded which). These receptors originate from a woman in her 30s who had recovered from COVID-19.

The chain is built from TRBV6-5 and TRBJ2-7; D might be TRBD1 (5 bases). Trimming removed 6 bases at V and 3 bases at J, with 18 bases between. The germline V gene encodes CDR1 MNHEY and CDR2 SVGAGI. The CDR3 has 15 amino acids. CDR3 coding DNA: TGTGCCAGCAGGCCTTCCAGGGATATCGTCTACGAGCAGTACTTC. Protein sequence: CASRPSRDIVYEQYF.

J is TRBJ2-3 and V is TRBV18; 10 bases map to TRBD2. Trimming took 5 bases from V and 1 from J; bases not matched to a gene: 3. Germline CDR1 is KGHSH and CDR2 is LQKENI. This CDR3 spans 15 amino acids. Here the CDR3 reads CASSSLAGGTDTQYF. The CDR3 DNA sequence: TGTGCCAGCTCATCCCTAGCGGGGGGCACAGATACGCAGTATTTT. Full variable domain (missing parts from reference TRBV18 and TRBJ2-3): NAGVMQNPRHLVRRRGQEARLRCSPMKGHSHVYWYRQLPEEGLKFMVYLQKENIIDESGMPKERFSAEFPKEGPSILRIQQVVRGDSAAYFCASSSLAGGTDTQYFGPGTRLTVL.

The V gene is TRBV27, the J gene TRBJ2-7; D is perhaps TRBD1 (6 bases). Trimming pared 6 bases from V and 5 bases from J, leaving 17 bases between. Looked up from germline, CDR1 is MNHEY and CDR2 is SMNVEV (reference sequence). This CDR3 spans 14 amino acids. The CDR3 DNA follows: TGTGCCAGCAGGCTAACAGGGTCAGGAAACGAGCAGTACTTC. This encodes CASRLTGSGNEQYF.

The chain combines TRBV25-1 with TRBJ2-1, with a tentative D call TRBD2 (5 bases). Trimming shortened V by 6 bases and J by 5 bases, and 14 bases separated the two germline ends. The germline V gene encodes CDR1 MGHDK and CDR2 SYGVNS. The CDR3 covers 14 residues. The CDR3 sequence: CASSADFFNNEQFF. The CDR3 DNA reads TGTGCCAGCAGCGCGGACTTCTTTAACAATGAGCAGTTCTTC.

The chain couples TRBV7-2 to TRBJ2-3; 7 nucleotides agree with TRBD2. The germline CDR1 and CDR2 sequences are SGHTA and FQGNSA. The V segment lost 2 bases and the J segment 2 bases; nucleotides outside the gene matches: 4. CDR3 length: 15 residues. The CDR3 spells CASSLQRGVTDTQYF. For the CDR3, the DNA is TGTGCCAGCAGCTTACAGCGGGGTGTCACAGATACGCAGTATTTT.

The DNA for the CDR3 is TGTGCCAGCAGCCCCTCATTTGGCATGACTGAAGCTTTCTTT. Protein: CASSPSFGMTEAFF. The V gene is TRBV11-2, the J gene TRBJ1-1; no firm D call. This CDR3 is 14 amino acids long. Trimming took 5 bases from V and 5 from J, leaving 15 bases between them. Per germline, CDR1 SGHAT and CDR2 FQNNGV.

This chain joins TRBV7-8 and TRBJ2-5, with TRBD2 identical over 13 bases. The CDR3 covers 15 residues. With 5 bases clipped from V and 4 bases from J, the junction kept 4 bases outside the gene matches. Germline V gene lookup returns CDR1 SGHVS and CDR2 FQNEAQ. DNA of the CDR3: TGTGCCAGCAGCGACCGGACTAGCGGGAGAGAGACCCAGTACTTC. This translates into CASSDRTSGRETQYF.

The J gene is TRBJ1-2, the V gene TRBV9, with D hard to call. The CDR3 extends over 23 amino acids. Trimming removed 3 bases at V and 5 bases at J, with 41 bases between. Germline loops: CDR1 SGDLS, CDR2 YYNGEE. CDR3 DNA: TGTGCCAGCAGCGCCTCCGCCGGGCCATCCCCAAACACCCAACCCTCGGGGTCATATGGCTACACCTTC. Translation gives CASSASAGPSPNTQPSGSYGYTF. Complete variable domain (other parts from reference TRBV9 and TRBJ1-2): DSGVTQTPKHLITATGQRVTLRCSPRSGDLSVYWYQQSLDQGLQFLIQYYNGEERAKGNILERFSAQQFPDLHSELNLSSLELGDSALYFCASSASAGPSPNTQPSGSYGYTFGSGTRLTVV.

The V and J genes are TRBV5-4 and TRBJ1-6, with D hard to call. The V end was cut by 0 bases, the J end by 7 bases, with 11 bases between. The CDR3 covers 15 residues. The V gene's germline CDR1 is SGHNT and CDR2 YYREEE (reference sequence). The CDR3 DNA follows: TGTGCCAGCAGCTTGGCCCCGAAGCCAAATTCACCCCTCCACTTT. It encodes CASSLAPKPNSPLHF.

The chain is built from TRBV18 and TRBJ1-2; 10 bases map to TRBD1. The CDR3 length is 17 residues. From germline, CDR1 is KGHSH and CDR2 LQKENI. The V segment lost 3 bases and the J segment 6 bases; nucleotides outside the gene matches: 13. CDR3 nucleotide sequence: TGTGCCAGCTCACCGGGTTCGTCGACAGGGGGCTTTCATGGCTACACCTTC. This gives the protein CASSPGSSTGGFHGYTF.

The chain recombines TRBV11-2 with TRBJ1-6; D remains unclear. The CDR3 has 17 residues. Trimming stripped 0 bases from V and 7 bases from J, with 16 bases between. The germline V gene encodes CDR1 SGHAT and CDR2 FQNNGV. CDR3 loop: CASSLDKAARRNSPLHF. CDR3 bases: TGTGCCAGCAGCTTAGATAAGGCGGCAAGGAGAAATTCACCCCTCCACTTT.

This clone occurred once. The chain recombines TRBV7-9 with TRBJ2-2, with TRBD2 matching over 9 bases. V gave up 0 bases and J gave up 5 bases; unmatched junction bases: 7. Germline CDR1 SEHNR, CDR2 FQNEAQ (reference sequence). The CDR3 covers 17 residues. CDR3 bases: TGTGCCAGCAGCTTAGCCCTAGCGGGGCCGATTACCGGGGAGCTGTTTTTT. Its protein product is CASSLALAGPITGELFF.

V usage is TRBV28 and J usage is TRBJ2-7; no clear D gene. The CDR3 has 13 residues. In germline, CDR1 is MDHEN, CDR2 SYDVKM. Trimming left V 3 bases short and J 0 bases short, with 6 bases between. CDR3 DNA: TGTGCCAGCAGTTTTCCGGTCTCCTACGAGCAGTACTTC. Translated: CASSFPVSYEQYF. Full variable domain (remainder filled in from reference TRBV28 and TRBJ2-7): DVKVTQSSRYLVKRTGEKVFLECVQDMDHENMFWYRQDPGLGLRLIYFSYDVKMKEKGDIPEGYSVSREKKERFSLILESASTNQTSMYLCASSFPVSYEQYFGPGTRLTVT.

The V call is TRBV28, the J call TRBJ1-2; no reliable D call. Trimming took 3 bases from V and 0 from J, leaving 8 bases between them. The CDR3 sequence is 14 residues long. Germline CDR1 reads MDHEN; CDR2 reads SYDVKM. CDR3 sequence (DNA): TGTGCCAGCAGTTTGACGGGAACTAACTATGGCTACACCTTC. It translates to CASSLTGTNYGYTF.

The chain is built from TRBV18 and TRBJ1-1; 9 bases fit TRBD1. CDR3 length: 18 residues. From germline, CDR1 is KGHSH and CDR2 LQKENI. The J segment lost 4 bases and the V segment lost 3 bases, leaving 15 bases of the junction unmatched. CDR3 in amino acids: CASSPLSTTGGSGTEAFF. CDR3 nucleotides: TGTGCCAGCTCACCCCTCAGTACCACAGGGGGCAGTGGCACTGAAGCTTTCTTT.

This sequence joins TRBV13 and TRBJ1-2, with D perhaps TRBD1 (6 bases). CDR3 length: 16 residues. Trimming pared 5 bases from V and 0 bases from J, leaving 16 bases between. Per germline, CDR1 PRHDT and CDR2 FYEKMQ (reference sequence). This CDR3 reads CASSIYTGPPNYGYTF. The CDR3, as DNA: TGTGCCAGCAGCATCTACACAGGGCCCCCTAACTATGGCTACACCTTC.

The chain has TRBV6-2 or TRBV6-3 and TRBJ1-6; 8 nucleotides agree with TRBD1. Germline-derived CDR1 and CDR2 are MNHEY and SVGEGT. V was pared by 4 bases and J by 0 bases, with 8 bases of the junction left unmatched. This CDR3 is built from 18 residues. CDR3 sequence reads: CASSSPDRGGSYNSPLHF. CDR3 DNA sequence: TGTGCCAGCAGTTCTCCCGACAGGGGTGGCTCCTATAATTCACCCCTCCACTTT.

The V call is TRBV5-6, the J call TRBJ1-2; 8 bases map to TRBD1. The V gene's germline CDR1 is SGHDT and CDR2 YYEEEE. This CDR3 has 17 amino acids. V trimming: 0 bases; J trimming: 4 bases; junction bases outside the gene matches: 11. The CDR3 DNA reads TGTGCCAGCAGCTTGGGGGACAGGCCTTTTCCCCCCTATGGCTACACCTTC. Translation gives CASSLGDRPFPPYGYTF.

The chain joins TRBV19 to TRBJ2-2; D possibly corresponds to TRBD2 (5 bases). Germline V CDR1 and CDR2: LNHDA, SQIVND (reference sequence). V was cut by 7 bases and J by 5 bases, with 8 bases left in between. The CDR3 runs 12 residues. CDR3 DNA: TGTGCCAGTAATCGGGGAACCGGGGAGCTGTTTTTT. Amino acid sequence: CASNRGTGELFF.

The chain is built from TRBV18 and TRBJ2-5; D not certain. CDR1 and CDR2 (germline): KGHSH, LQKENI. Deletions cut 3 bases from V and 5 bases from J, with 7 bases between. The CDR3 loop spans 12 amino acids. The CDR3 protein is CASSPLLETQYF. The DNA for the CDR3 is TGTGCCAGCTCACCGCTATTGGAGACCCAGTACTTC.

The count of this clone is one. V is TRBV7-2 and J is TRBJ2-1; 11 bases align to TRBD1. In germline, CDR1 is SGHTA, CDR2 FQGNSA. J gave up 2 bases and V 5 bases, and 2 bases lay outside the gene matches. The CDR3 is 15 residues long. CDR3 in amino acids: CASSGTGGTYNEQFF. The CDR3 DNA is TGTGCCAGCAGCGGGACAGGGGGTACCTACAATGAGCAGTTCTTC. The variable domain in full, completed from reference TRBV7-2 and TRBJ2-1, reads GAGVSQSPSNKVTEKGKDVELRCDPISGHTALYWYRQSLGQGLEFLIYFQGNSAPDKSGLPSDRFSAERTGGSVSTLTIQRTQQEDSAVYLCASSGTGGTYNEQFFGPGTRLTVL.

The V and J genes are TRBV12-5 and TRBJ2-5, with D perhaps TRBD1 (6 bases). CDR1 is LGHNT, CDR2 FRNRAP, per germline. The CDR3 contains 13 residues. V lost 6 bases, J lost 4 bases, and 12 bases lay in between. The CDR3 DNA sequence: TGTGCTAGTGGAACAGGGTTCAGAGAGACCCAGTACTTC. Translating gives CASGTGFRETQYF.

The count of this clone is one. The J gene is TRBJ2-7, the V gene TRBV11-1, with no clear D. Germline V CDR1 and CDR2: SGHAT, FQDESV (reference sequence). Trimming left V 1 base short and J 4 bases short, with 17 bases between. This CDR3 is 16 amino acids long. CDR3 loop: CASSLGGNDRNYEQYF. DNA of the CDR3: TGTGCCAGCAGCTTAGGCGGAAATGACCGGAATTACGAGCAGTACTTC.

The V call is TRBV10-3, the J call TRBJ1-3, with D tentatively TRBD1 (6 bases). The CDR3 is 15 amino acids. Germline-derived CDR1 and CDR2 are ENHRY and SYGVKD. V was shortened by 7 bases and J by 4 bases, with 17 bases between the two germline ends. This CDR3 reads CAIIKFPGQGNTIYF. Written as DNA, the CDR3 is TGTGCCATCATCAAGTTTCCGGGACAAGGAAACACCATATATTTT.

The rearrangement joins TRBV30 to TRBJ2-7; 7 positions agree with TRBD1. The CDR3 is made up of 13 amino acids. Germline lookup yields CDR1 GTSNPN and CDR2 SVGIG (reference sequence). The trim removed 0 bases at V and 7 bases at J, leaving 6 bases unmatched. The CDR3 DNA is TGTGCCTGGAGTGTCAAGGGGGCGGAGGAGCAGTACTTC. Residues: CAWSVKGAEEQYF.

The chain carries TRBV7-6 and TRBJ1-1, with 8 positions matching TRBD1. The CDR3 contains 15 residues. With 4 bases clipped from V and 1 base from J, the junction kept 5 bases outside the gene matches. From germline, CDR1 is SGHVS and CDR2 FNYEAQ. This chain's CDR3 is CASSSTGGKNTEAFF. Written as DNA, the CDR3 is TGTGCCAGCAGCTCTACAGGGGGAAAGAACACTGAAGCTTTCTTT. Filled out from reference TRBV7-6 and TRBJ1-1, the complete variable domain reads GAGVSQSPRYKVTKRGQDVALRCDPISGHVSLYWYRQALGQGPEFLTYFNYEAQQDKSGLPNDRFSAERPEGSISTLTIQRTEQRDSAMYRCASSSTGGKNTEAFFGQGTRLTVV.

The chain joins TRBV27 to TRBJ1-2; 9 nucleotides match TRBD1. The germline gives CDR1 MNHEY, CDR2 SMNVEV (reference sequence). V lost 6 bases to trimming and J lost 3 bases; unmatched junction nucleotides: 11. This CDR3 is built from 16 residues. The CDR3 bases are TGTGCCAGCAGAGCGATCCCGGGACAGGGCCACTATGGCTACACCTTC. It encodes CASRAIPGQGHYGYTF.

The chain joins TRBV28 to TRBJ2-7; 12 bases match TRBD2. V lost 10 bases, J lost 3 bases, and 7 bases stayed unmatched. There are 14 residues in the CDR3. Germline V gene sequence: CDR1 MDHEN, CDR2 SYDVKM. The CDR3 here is CATSRLAGVYEQYF. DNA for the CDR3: TGTGCCACCTCGAGACTAGCGGGAGTCTACGAGCAGTACTTC.

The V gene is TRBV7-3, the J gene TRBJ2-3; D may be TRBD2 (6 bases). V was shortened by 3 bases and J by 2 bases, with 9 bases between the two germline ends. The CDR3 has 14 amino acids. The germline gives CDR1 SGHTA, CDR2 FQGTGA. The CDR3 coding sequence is TGTGCCAGCAGCTTTAGGACTACCACAGATACGCAGTATTTT. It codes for CASSFRTTTDTQYF.